Each of the 2 T cell receptor beta chains below was sequenced from the same sample in a study of blood T cell repertoires in COVID-19 (dated by TCRdb to about 2020). The library was built by means of the immunoSEQ multiplex PCR assay. In its TCRdb copy, this immuneACCESS table keeps in-frame sequences only and misses some clones. Where compared with another copy, unresolved V genes explain less than half of these, and the others have no known cause. The sample yields approximately 530,000 clones; approximately 91% were counted once. Roughly 7.3% of the sample lies in the top ten. The sample consisted of peripheral blood. All receptors derive from a woman aged 45-65 years with COVID-19, enrolled during active disease.

The chain carries TRBV20-1 and TRBJ2-2; tentative D call: TRBD1 (5 bases). Trimming took 3 bases from V and 3 from J, leaving 14 bases between them. CDR1 and CDR2 from the germline V gene are DFQATT and SNEGSKA (reference sequence). CDR3 size: 15 residues. Here the CDR3 reads CSASNRGRDTGELFF. The CDR3 bases are TGCAGTGCTAGTAATAGGGGCAGAGACACCGGGGAGCTGTTTTTT.

The chain couples TRBV5-4 to TRBJ2-7; 7 bases map to TRBD1. Losses at the gene ends were 3 bases for V and 7 bases for J; bases not matched to a gene: 10. The CDR3 is 14 amino acids. Germline assignment: CDR1 SGHNT and CDR2 YYREEE (reference sequence). The CDR3 is CASSSTDRVDEQYF. Here the CDR3 DNA reads TGTGCCAGCAGCTCAACAGACAGGGTGGATGAGCAGTACTTC. Complete variable domain (other parts from reference TRBV5-4 and TRBJ2-7): ETGVTQSPTHLIKTRGQQVTLRCSSQSGHNTVSWYQQALGQGPQFIFQYYREEENGRGNFPPRFSGLQFPNYSSELNVNALELDDSALYLCASSSTDRVDEQYFGPGTRLTVT.